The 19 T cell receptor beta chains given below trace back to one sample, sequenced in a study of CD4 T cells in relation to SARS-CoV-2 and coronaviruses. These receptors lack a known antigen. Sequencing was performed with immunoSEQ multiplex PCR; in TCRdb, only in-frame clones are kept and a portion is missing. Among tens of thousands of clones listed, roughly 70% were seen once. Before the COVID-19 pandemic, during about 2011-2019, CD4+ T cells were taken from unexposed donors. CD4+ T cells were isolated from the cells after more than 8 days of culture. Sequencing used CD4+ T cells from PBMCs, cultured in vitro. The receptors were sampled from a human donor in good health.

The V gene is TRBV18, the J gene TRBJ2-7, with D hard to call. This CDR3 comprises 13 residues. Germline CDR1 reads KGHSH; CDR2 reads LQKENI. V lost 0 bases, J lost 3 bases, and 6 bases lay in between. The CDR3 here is CASSPPSLYEQYF. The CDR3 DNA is TGTGCCAGCTCACCACCTTCCCTCTACGAGCAGTACTTC.

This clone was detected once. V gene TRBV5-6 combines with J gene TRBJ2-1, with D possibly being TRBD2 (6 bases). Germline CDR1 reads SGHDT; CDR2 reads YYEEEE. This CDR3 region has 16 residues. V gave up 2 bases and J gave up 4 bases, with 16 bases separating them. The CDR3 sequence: CASSFFSTGDYNEQFF. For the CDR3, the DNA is TGTGCCAGCAGCTTCTTCTCCACGGGAGATTACAATGAGCAGTTCTTC. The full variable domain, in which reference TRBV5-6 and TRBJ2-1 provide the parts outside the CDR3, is DAGVTQSPTHLIKTRGQQVTLRCSPKSGHDTVSWYQQALGQGPQFIFQYYEEEERQRGNFPDRFSGHQFPNYSSELNVNALLLGDSALYLCASSFFSTGDYNEQFFGPGTRLTVL.

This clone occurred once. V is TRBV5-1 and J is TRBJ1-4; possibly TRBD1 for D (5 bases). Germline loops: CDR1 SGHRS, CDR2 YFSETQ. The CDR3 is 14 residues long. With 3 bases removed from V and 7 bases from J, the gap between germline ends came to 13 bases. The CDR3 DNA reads TGCGCCAGCAGCTCCGGGGCGAGGGCTGAAAAACTGTTTTTT. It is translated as CASSSGARAEKLFF. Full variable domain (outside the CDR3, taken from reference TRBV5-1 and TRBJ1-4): KAGVTQTPRYLIKTRGQQVTLSCSPISGHRSVSWYQQTPGQGLQFLFEYFSETQRNKGNFPGRFSGRQFSNSRSEMNVSTLELGDSALYLCASSSGARAEKLFFGSGTQLSVL.

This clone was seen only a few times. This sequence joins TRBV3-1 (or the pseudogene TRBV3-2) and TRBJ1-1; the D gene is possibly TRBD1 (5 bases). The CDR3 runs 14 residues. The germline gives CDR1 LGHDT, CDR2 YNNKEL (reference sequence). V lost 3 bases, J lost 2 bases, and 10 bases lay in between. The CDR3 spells CASSQHDSNTEAFF. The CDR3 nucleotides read TGTGCCAGCAGCCAGCACGACAGTAACACTGAAGCTTTCTTT.

The CDR3 here is CASSQEDRWNTEAFF. The CDR3 DNA sequence: TGTGCCAGCAGCCAAGAGGACAGGTGGAACACTGAAGCTTTCTTT. The genes are TRBV3-1 (or the pseudogene TRBV3-2) and TRBJ1-1, with 7 positions matching TRBD1. The germline V gene encodes CDR1 LGHDT and CDR2 YNNKEL (reference sequence). The V gene end was trimmed by 0 bases and the J gene end by 1 base; junction bases not matched to a gene: 2. CDR3 length: 15 amino acids.

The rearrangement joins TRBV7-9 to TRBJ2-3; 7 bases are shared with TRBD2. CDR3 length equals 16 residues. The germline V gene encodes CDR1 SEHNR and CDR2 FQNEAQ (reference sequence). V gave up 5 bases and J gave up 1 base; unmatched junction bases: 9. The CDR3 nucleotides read TGTGCCAGCAGCGCAGATGGGGGAGGGGGCACAGATACGCAGTATTTT. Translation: CASSADGGGGTDTQYF.

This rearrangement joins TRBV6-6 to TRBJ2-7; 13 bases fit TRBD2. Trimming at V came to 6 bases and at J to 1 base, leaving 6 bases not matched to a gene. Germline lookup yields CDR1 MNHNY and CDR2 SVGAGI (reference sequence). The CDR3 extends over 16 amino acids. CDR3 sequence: CASRRLAGGFSYEQYF. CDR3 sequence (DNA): TGTGCCAGCAGGCGACTAGCGGGAGGATTTTCCTACGAGCAGTACTTC.

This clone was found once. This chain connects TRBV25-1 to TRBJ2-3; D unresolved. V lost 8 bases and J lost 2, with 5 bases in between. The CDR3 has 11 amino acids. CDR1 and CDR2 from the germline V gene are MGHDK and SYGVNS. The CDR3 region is CASGYTDTQYF. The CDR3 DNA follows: TGTGCCAGCGGTTACACAGATACGCAGTATTTT.

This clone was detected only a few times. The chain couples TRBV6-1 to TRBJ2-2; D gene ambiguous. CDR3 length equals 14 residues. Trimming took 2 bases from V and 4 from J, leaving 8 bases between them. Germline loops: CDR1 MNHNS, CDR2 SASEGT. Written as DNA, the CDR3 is TGTGCCAGCAGTGAACGTCCGGCCACCGGGGAGCTGTTTTTT. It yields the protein CASSERPATGELFF.

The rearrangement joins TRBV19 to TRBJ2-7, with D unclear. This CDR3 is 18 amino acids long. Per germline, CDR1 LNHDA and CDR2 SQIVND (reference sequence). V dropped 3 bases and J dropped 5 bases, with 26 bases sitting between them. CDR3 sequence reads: CASSMWGRSVFGRDEQYF. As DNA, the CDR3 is TGTGCCAGTAGTATGTGGGGAAGGTCGGTCTTCGGACGGGACGAGCAGTACTTC.

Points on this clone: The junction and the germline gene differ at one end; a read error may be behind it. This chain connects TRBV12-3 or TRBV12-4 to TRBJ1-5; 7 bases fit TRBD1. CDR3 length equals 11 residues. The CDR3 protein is CASSLWGQTHF. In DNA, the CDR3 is TGTGCCAGCAGTTTATGGGGACAGACCCACTTT.

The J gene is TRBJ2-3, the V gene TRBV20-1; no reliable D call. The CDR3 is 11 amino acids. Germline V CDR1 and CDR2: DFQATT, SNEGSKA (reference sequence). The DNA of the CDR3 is TGCAGCGCCTGGGGCACAGATACGCAGTATTTT. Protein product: CSAWGTDTQYF.

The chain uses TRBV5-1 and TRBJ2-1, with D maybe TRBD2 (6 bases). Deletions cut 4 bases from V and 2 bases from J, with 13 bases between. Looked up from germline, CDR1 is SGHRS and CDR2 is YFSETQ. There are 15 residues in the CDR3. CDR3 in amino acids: CASSPLAQTYNEQFF. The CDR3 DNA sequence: TGCGCCAGCAGCCCCCTAGCGCAAACCTACAATGAGCAGTTCTTC.

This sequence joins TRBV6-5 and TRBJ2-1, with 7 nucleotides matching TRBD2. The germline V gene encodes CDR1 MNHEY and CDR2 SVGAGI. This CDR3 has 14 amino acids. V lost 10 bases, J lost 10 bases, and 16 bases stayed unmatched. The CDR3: CATDYTEGGAEQFF. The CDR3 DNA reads TGTGCCACAGATTATACAGAGGGAGGGGCAGAGCAGTTCTTC.

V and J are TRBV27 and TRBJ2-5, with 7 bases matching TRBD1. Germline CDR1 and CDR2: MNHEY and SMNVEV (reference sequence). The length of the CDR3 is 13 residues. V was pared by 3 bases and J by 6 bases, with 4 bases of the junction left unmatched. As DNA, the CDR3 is TGTGCCAGCAGTTTCCGGGACAGACAGACCCAGTACTTC. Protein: CASSFRDRQTQYF.

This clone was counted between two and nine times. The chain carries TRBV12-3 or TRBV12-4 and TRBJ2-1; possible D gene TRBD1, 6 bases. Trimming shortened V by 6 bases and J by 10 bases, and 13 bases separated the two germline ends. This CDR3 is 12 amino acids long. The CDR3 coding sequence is TGTGCCAGCAGACGTCCCGGGACAGAGCAGTTCTTC. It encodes CASRRPGTEQFF.

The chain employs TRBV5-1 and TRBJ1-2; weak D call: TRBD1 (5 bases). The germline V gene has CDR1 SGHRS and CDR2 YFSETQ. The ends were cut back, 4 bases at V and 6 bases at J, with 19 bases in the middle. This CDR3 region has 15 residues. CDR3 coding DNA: TGCGCCAGCAGCGCGTCAATAATCGGGGGGAATGGCTACACCTTC. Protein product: CASSASIIGGNGYTF.

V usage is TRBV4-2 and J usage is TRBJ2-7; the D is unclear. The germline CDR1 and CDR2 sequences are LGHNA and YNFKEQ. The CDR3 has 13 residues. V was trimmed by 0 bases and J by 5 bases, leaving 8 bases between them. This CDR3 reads CASSQDHTNEQYF. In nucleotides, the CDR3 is TGTGCCAGCAGCCAAGATCACACCAACGAGCAGTACTTC.

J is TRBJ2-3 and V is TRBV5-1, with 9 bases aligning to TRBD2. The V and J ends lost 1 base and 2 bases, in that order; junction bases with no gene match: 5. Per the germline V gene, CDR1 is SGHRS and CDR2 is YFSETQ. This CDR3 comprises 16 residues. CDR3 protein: CASSLSLAGSTDTQYF. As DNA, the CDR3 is TGCGCCAGCAGCTTGTCGCTAGCGGGGTCCACAGATACGCAGTATTTT.